This is a list of T cell receptor beta chains from one sample in a study of CD8 T cells in ankylosing spondylitis. Each CDR3 protein is one row after TCRdb ran MiXCR on the 5' RACE reads. The sample holds just under 550,000 distinct CDR3 sequences, approximately 11% seen once. The sample taken for sequencing was blood, either unsorted or a sorted T cell fraction (not recorded which). The receptors were gathered from a male donor with ankylosing spondylitis. Both conserved end residues are part of each CDR3. A D gene is named only where the DNA matches it firmly. For some rows the clone size is stated as once, few or many, or as a class when expanded; others skip it.

d_call j_call clone_size v_call cdr3_nt cdr3_aa
TRBD1 TRBJ1-5 few TRBV5-1 TGCGCCAGCAGCTTAGGGGACAGGTTTGGGGGACCCCAGCATTTT CASSLGDRFGGPQHF
NA TRBJ1-5 NA TRBV19 TGTGCCAGTAGTACCCTTCTGGGAAGCAATCAGCCCCAGCATTTT CASSTLLGSNQPQHF
NA TRBJ2-7 few TRBV4-2 TGTGCCAGCAGCCAAGACCATCTACAGGGCGGGGACGAGCAGTACTTC CASSQDHLQGGDEQYF
NA TRBJ2-2 NA TRBV27 TGTTCCAGCAGTTTATCGCCGAGGTCGAACACCGGGGAGCTGTTTTTT CSSSLSPRSNTGELFF
TRBD1 TRBJ1-5 NA TRBV6-1 TGTGCCAGCAGCGCGACAGGGAGGCAGCCCCAGCATTTT CASSATGRQPQHF
TRBD2 TRBJ2-1 NA TRBV14 TGTGCCAGCAGCCAGTGGAATAGCGGGAGTGTTGAGCAGTTCTTC CASSQWNSGSVEQFF
TRBD1 TRBJ2-7 NA TRBV15 TGTGCCACCAGCAGAGGACGAAACAGGGGCTCCTACGAGCAGTACTTC CATSRGRNRGSYEQYF
NA TRBJ2-4 NA TRBV6-5 TGTGCCAGCAGTTACGGGGTGTCAGCTAAAAACATTCAGTACTTC CASSYGVSAKNIQYF
NA TRBJ2-1 few TRBV18 TGTGCCAGCTCCCAAGAAGGGGGGGATTTCAATGAGCAGTTCTTC CASSQEGGDFNEQFF
TRBD1 TRBJ1-2 NA TRBV29-1 TGCAGCGTTGCTGGGACAGGGGAGGACTATGGCTACACCTTC CSVAGTGEDYGYTF
TRBD1 TRBJ1-4 NA TRBV5-1 TGCGCCAGCAGCACCACCGGGACAGCTAATGAAAAACTGTTTTTT CASSTTGTANEKLFF
NA TRBJ1-1 few TRBV6-1 TGTGCCAGCAGGCCAATGGGGGGGTTGAACACTGAAGCTTTCTTT CASRPMGGLNTEAFF
NA TRBJ2-2 many TRBV3-1 TGTGCCAGCAGCATCAATCGGGGTACGGGGGAGCTGTTTTTT CASSINRGTGELFF
NA TRBJ2-7 NA TRBV30 TGTGCCTGGAGTATCGGCTACGAGCAGTACTTC CAWSIGYEQYF
NA TRBJ1-4 NA TRBV2 TGTGCCAGCAGTGAACGAGTGGTGTGGGTAGAAAAACTGTTTTTT CASSERVVWVEKLFF
TRBD2 TRBJ2-3 NA TRBV7-9 TGTGCCAGCAGCTTGGCCTTGGCGGGAGACCCAGATACGCAGTATTTT CASSLALAGDPDTQYF
TRBD2 TRBJ2-2 NA TRBV7-6 TGTGCCAGCAGCCCCGGACTAGCGGGAGGGAACGGGGAGCTGTTTTTT CASSPGLAGGNGELFF
NA TRBJ2-3 NA TRBV6-5 TGTGCCAGCAGTTCCGGGAATGGGGGAGATACGCAGTATTTT CASSSGNGGDTQYF
TRBD1 TRBJ2-4 few TRBV3-1 TGTGCCAGCAGCCAACCAGGGGGTATCATTCAGTACTTC CASSQPGGIIQYF
NA TRBJ2-3 few TRBV6-1 TGTGCCAGCAGACGTCAGGGGGGGATTACAGATACGCAGTATTTT CASRRQGGITDTQYF